The 15 T cell receptor beta chains reported below all come from one sample, sequenced in a study of T cells in tumors after PD-1 blockade. Data came from immunoSEQ multiplex PCR; TCRdb stores just in-frame clones and leaves some out. The data show around 49,000 clones, 81% seen once. The source material was PBMCs, sampled before anti-PD-1 treatment. These receptors were obtained from a human donor with basal cell carcinoma.

The chain couples TRBV7-2 to TRBJ2-7; 8 nucleotides agree with TRBD1. From germline, CDR1 is SGHTA and CDR2 FQGNSA. V trimming: 1 base; J trimming: 3 bases; junction bases outside the gene matches: 2. This CDR3 spans 14 amino acids. CDR3 residues: CASSLEQGGYEQYF. CDR3 nucleotides: TGTGCCAGCAGCTTAGAACAGGGGGGCTACGAGCAGTACTTC.

CDR3 sequence reads: CASSIGQGARNGYTF. The CDR3 DNA reads as TGTGCCAGTAGTATAGGACAGGGGGCGCGAAATGGCTACACCTTC. V is TRBV19 and J is TRBJ1-2, with 10 bases lining up with TRBD1. This CDR3 has 15 amino acids. CDR1 and CDR2 (germline): LNHDA, SQIVND (reference sequence). V lost 1 base and J lost 6; bases outside the gene matches: 5.

This clone was seen only once. The CDR3 DNA follows: TGTGCCAGCAGTGAGCCTGGGGTCGGAGGAAACACCATATATTTT. This translates into CASSEPGVGGNTIYF. This chain joins TRBV25-1 and TRBJ1-3; the D is unclear. This CDR3 comprises 15 residues. Germline CDR1 is MGHDK and CDR2 is SYGVNS. The V and J ends lost 3 bases and 4 bases respectively, with 13 bases between them.

The chain carries TRBV6-5 and TRBJ2-7; no clear D. The germline CDR1 and CDR2 sequences are MNHEY and SVGAGI. The CDR3 is made up of 14 amino acids. V was shortened by 0 bases and J by 2 bases, with 8 bases between the two germline ends. The CDR3 loop reads CASSYSWGTYEQYF. In nucleotides, the CDR3 is TGTGCCAGCAGTTACTCTTGGGGTACCTACGAGCAGTACTTC.

The gene calls are TRBV6-5 and TRBJ2-5, with D perhaps TRBD2 (6 bases). Per germline, CDR1 MNHEY and CDR2 SVGAGI. The V gene lost 7 bases and the J gene lost 2 bases, with 11 bases spanning the gap. CDR3 length: 13 amino acids. The CDR3 is CASNSGDQETQYF. CDR3 DNA: TGTGCCAGCAATAGCGGAGATCAAGAGACCCAGTACTTC.

The chain couples TRBV5-1 to TRBJ2-3; D is possibly TRBD2 (6 bases). The germline gives CDR1 SGHRS, CDR2 YFSETQ. CDR3 size: 15 residues. Trimming stripped 7 bases from V and 7 bases from J, with 22 bases between. The DNA for the CDR3 is TGCGCCAGCCAGGCGGAGGGCGGGTTCGGGAATACGCAGTATTTT. Encoded protein: CASQAEGGFGNTQYF.

The J gene is TRBJ2-7, the V gene TRBV4-2, with D unresolved. CDR1 and CDR2 from the germline V gene are LGHNA and YNFKEQ. V was cut by 1 base and J by 2 bases, with 12 bases left in between. This CDR3 is 15 amino acids long. The CDR3 coding sequence is TGTGCCAGCAGCCAAGTGCAGCAGAAGACCTACGAGCAGTACTTC. It yields the protein CASSQVQQKTYEQYF.

The chain links TRBV5-1 to TRBJ2-1; D possibly matches TRBD1 or TRBD2 (7 bases each). The CDR3 extends over 14 amino acids. V was trimmed by 2 bases and J by 3 bases, leaving 9 bases between them. Germline V gene lookup returns CDR1 SGHRS and CDR2 YFSETQ. The CDR3 coding sequence is TGCGCCAGCAGCTTCAGGGGGGGCTACAATGAGCAGTTCTTC. As protein: CASSFRGGYNEQFF.

The J gene is TRBJ1-1, the V gene TRBV27, with D possibly matching TRBD1 (6 bases). The CDR3 runs 15 residues. Trimming stripped 2 bases from V and 1 base from J, with 11 bases between. The germline V gene encodes CDR1 MNHEY and CDR2 SMNVEV (reference sequence). This CDR3 is CASSLTRGWNTEAFF. Here the CDR3 DNA reads TGTGCCAGCAGTTTAACAAGGGGGTGGAACACTGAAGCTTTCTTT.

The chain couples TRBV25-1 to TRBJ2-2, with no clear D. This CDR3 is built from 14 residues. Germline lookup yields CDR1 MGHDK and CDR2 SYGVNS. Between the trimmed V and J ends, which lost 5 bases and 6 bases, there was a span of 13 bases. This CDR3 reads CASSSDVSAGELFF. The CDR3 DNA is TGTGCCAGCAGTTCCGATGTGAGTGCCGGGGAGCTGTTTTTT.

V is TRBV6-5 and J is TRBJ2-2; TRBD1 or TRBD2 may be the D gene (5 bases each). Germline CDR1 and CDR2: MNHEY and SVGAGI. Trimming took 5 bases from V and 6 from J, leaving 16 bases between them. This CDR3 contains 15 residues. As DNA, the CDR3 is TGTGCCAGCAGTACTGTTATGGGGGTCGCCGGGGAGCTGTTTTTT. It codes for CASSTVMGVAGELFF.

This chain connects TRBV19 to TRBJ2-3; the D is unclear. Trimming left V 6 bases short and J 5 bases short, with 12 bases between. Germline values: CDR1 LNHDA, CDR2 SQIVND (reference sequence). The CDR3 is made up of 13 amino acids. For the CDR3, the DNA is TGTGCCAGTAGCGTAAGGCCGGTAGATACGCAGTATTTT. Its protein is CASSVRPVDTQYF.

This clone turned up a few times. The V and J genes are TRBV6-4 and TRBJ2-3; D may correspond to TRBD1 or TRBD2 (6 bases each). V was pared by 5 bases and J by 5 bases, with 14 bases between. Germline V gene lookup returns CDR1 MRHNA and CDR2 SNTAGT. The CDR3 totals 14 residues. The CDR3 sequence: CASSPQGGQDTQYF. The CDR3 region has the DNA TGTGCCAGCAGTCCCCAAGGGGGGCAAGATACGCAGTATTTT.

The rearrangement uses TRBV20-1 and TRBJ2-3; D gene unclear. The V end lost 7 bases, the J end lost 5 bases, and 7 bases lay between the germline ends. The CDR3 totals 10 residues. CDR1 and CDR2 (germline): DFQATT, SNEGSKA (reference sequence). CDR3 protein: CSGSGDTQYF. Here the CDR3 DNA reads TGCAGTGGTTCTGGAGATACGCAGTATTTT.

This clone came up a few times. CDR3 in DNA: TGTGCCACCAGTGATTTGTTGGGGGCGCGGGAGACCCAGTACTTC. Protein sequence: CATSDLLGARETQYF. The V and J genes are TRBV24-1 and TRBJ2-5; TRBD1 might be the D (6 bases). The V end lost 0 bases, the J end lost 5 bases, and 12 bases lay between the germline ends. The germline CDR1 and CDR2 sequences are KGHDR and SFDVKD. The CDR3 spans 15 residues.